This TCR beta chain was obtained from a study of identical twins. Germline loops: CDR1 LGHNA, CDR2 YSLEER. This CDR3 comprises 15 residues. V was trimmed by 0 bases and J by 4 bases, leaving 9 bases between them. TCRdb processed the 5' RACE reads anew with MiXCR; each CDR3 protein has one entry. The repertoire includes over 250,000 distinct CDR3 sequences, roughly 10% of them detected once, and roughly 7% sits in the top ten. This clonotype appeared a few times. What it binds is not known. Study findings and constraints: Conclusions were drawn cross-sectionally by statistical analysis, without following the same donors.

These data were likewise used in another study, on yellow fever vaccine responses in identical twins.

This clonotype originated in a young woman in good health. The specimen sequenced was CD8+ T cells sorted from blood. J is TRBJ2-2 and V is TRBV4-3; D gene unclear. This CDR3 reads CASSQDRQLTGELFF. CDR3 sequence (DNA): TGCGCCAGCAGCCAAGATCGCCAACTCACCGGGGAGCTGTTTTTT.